This record covers a single TCR beta chain. Its antigen is undetermined. This record belongs to a study of glioma-infiltrating T cells. TCR alpha and beta CDR3 regions were amplified from RNA using iRepertoire nested multiplex PCR. Tissue mRNA or PBMC total RNA, about 95-450 ng, went into one-step reverse transcription and amplification. TCRdb fed the multiplex PCR reads into MiXCR, producing one record per CDR3 protein. The data show about 3,400 distinct CDR3 sequences, roughly 17% seen once. Overall study findings and caveats: Tissue-blood divergence was below expectation in non-neoplastic patients, above in gliomas. CDR3 overlap between tissue and blood was very small.

The ends were cut back, 1 base at V and 5 bases at J, with 11 bases in the middle. Germline V gene sequence: CDR1 SQVTM, CDR2 ANQGSEA. The CDR3 totals 13 residues. The sample consisted of glioma tissue, nonneoplastic brain tissue, or PBMCs (not recorded which). The chain has TRBV29-1 and TRBJ2-5; possibly TRBD2 for D (6 bases). The clonotype originates from a human donor with low-grade glioma or glioblastoma, undergoing nonglioma brain surgery, or in good health (not recorded which). CDR3 nucleotide sequence: TGCAGCGTTGAAGGAGTAGGGAGGGAGACCCAGTACTTC. This encodes CSVEGVGRETQYF.